What follows are 5 T cell receptor beta chains derived from one specimen sequenced in a study of identical twins. TCRdb re-analysed the 5' RACE reads in MiXCR, keeping a single row per CDR3 protein. The sample carries approximately 600,000 distinct CDR3 sequences, 7.1% recorded once. This sample was shared with a second study, whose subject was yellow fever vaccine responses in identical twins.

Sample: PBMCs. Every receptor here comes from a woman younger than 35 in good health.

The sample holds a few counts of this clonotype. V and J are TRBV5-6 and TRBJ1-2; D remains unclear. The CDR3 runs 15 residues. Trimming took 1 base from V and 4 from J, leaving 14 bases between them. Germline assignment: CDR1 SGHDT and CDR2 YYEEEE. In DNA form, the CDR3 reads TGTGCCAGCAGCTTGATCCTCCCTCAAGGCTATGGCTACACCTTC. This sequence encodes CASSLILPQGYGYTF.

The chain is built from TRBV11-2 and TRBJ2-7, with 9 positions matching TRBD2. Per germline, CDR1 SGHAT and CDR2 FQNNGV. V was clipped by 5 bases and J by 3 bases; unmatched bases: 2. The CDR3 is 13 amino acids. CDR3 bases: TGTGCCAGCAGCGGCGGGAGGGACTACGAGCAGTACTTC. Its translation is CASSGGRDYEQYF.

On this clonotype: One end of the junction does not line up with germline, which may come from a read error. The chain couples TRBV20-1 to TRBJ2-2; D possibly matches TRBD1 or TRBD2 (5 bases each). This CDR3 is 15 amino acids long. Germline CDR1 reads DFQATT; CDR2 reads SNEGSKA (reference sequence). CDR3 sequence (DNA): TGCATTGCTAGAGATCAACGGGGACACACCGGGGAGCTGTTTTTT. Residues: CIARDQRGHTGELFF.

This clonotype was picked up many times. This chain uses TRBV7-3 with TRBJ1-1; D gene unclear. This CDR3 is built from 16 residues. The germline V gene encodes CDR1 SGHTA and CDR2 FQGTGA. The V end lost 1 base, the J end lost 0 bases, and 12 bases lay between the germline ends. CDR3 sequence (DNA): TGTGCCAGCAGCTTAAATGCAGGTTACATGAACACTGAAGCTTTCTTT. This sequence encodes CASSLNAGYMNTEAFF.

This clonotype was observed at least ten times. The chain couples TRBV10-1 to TRBJ1-5; D is uncertain. The CDR3 runs to 12 residues. Looked up from germline, CDR1 is WNHNN and CDR2 is SYGVQD (reference sequence). Trimming left V 6 bases short and J 3 bases short, with 6 bases between. The DNA of the CDR3 is TGCGCCAGCAGCCAGGCCAATCAGCCCCAGCATTTT. It codes for CASSQANQPQHF.